This entry concerns a single T cell receptor (beta chain). Its matching antigen is unknown. Germline CDR1 LNHDA, CDR2 SQIVND (reference sequence). The CDR3 length is 16 residues. Trimming left V 1 base short and J 1 base short, with 14 bases between. The data stem from a study of cytomegalovirus exposure and HLA in healthy donors. Regarding the study as a whole: A missense DCLRE1C variant was associated with V- and J-gene trimming of TCR beta chains in a later analysis, and an independent cohort replicated the association.

The PCR made use of 60 Vbeta and 13 Jbeta primers. This table comes from immunoSEQ multiplex PCR, and its TCRdb copy is limited to in-frame clones, with some not included. This repertoire includes more than 95,000 clones. The receptor's source is a man between 18 and 29 years old in good health and CMV-seronegative. This chain connects TRBV19 to TRBJ2-7; D may be TRBD2 (5 bases). What was sequenced was PBMCs. CDR3 nucleotides: TGTGCCAGTAGTATAGTTAGCGCCGTCGATTCCTACGAGCAGTACTTC. This translates into CASSIVSAVDSYEQYF.